This record looks at one T cell receptor (beta chain) sequence and its context. Those enrolled, adults aged about 18 to 89 years, came from some 23 US areas. Participants were placed into cohorts based on the clinical history they reported. The sample is drawn from a study of blood T cell repertoires in COVID-19. Across the whole study: The cDNA or gDNA used as material had been derived from T cells, B-cell-depleted T cells, or PBMCs.

The germline V gene has CDR1 SGHRS and CDR2 YFSETQ. V lost 3 bases and J lost 8, with 6 bases in between. CDR3 size: 11 residues. Assay: immunoSEQ multiplex PCR; the TCRdb copy retains only in-frame clones and omits some. The repertoire holds 300,000 to 350,000 clones, approximately 90% seen once, with approximately 9% in the top ten. The sequenced sample consisted of PBMCs or T cells enriched from blood (not recorded which). The chain has TRBV5-1 and TRBJ2-1, with D possibly being TRBD2 (5 bases). This clonotype was obtained from a woman between 18 and 30 years old who had recovered from COVID-19. The CDR3 sequence is CASSSADEQFF. The CDR3 DNA reads as TGCGCCAGCAGCTCAGCGGATGAGCAGTTCTTC.